These T cell receptor beta chains were read from a single sample in a study of breast tumors, draining lymph nodes, adjacent tissues. TCRdb re-called the multiplex PCR reads with MiXCR, one entry per CDR3 protein. Of about 180,000 distinct CDR3 sequences in the sample, around a third are singletons; the top ten hold roughly 4.3%. Input material: axillary lymph node tissue. These receptors all come from a female donor with breast cancer. Some clones in this sample may be carry-over from other donors' samples. The CDR3 runs from the conserved cysteine through the conserved F or W. D genes are given only for firm matches. Clone size is stated in some rows and not others, as once, few, many or a class when expanded.

TRBJ1-3 | . | TRBV10-3 | TRBD1 | CASTEDRAYFGNTICF | TGTGCCAGCACCGAAGACAGGGCCTACTTTGGAAACACCATATGTTTT
TRBJ2-1 | many | TRBV10-3 | TRBD2 | CASGLAGGSSYNEQFF | TGTGCCTCGGGACTAGCGGGAGGGAGCTCCTACAATGAGCAGTTCTTC
TRBJ2-7 | many | TRBV9 | . | CASSVLGAGGHEQYF | TGTGCCAGCAGCGTATTGGGAGCGGGCGGTCACGAGCAGTACTTC
TRBJ2-3 | many | TRBV20-1 | . | CSARGTDTQYF | TGCAGTGCTAGAGGCACAGATACGCAGTATTTT
TRBJ2-7 | many | TRBV12-3/TRBV12-4 | . | CASSYGAEQYF | TGTGCCAGCAGTTACGGGGCCGAGCAGTACTTC
TRBJ2-7 | . | TRBV6-2/TRBV6-3 | TRBD1 | CASSSSGTGGKEQYF | TGTGCCAGCAGTTCCTCCGGGACAGGGGGCAAAGAGCAGTACTTC
TRBJ1-4 | few | TRBV20-1 | TRBD1 | CSARTGIEKLFF | TGCAGTGCTAGGACAGGGATCGAAAAACTGTTTTTT
TRBJ1-2 | many | TRBV11-2 | TRBD1 | CASSQNRGVNGYTF | TGTGCCAGCAGCCAGAACAGGGGGGTGAATGGCTACACCTTC
TRBJ1-4 | many | TRBV7-2 | . | CASSLGTVNEKLFF | TGTGCCAGCAGCTTAGGGACGGTGAATGAAAAACTGTTTTTT
TRBJ2-6 | many | TRBV27 | . | CASSPYYSGANVLTF | TGTGCCAGCAGTCCTTACTACTCTGGGGCCAACGTCCTGACTTTC
TRBJ1-6 | many | TRBV11-2 | TRBD1 | CASSPGTGANSPLHF | TGTGCCAGCAGCCCGGGGACAGGGGCTAATTCACCCCTCCACTTT
TRBJ2-5 | medium-sized | TRBV2 | TRBD2 | CASGASGRETQYF | TGTGCCAGCGGCGCTAGCGGGAGGGAGACCCAGTACTTC
TRBJ1-2 | . | TRBV24-1 | . | CATSLGRSSTRGIGYTF | TGTGCCACCAGTCTGGGCAGGTCAAGCACTAGGGGTATTGGCTACACCTTC
TRBJ2-7 | many | TRBV20-1 | . | CSARDSRGQYEQYF | TGCAGTGCTAGAGATAGCAGAGGCCAATACGAGCAGTACTTC
TRBJ2-6 | many | TRBV12-3/TRBV12-4 | TRBD1 | CASSFPTGGMLFGANVLTF | TGTGCCAGCAGTTTCCCGACAGGGGGAATGTTGTTTGGGGCCAACGTCCTGACTTTC
TRBJ2-3 | many | TRBV7-2 | TRBD2 | CASSLREGRWGDTQYF | TGTGCCAGCAGCTTGCGGGAGGGCCGATGGGGAGATACGCAGTATTTT
TRBJ2-3 | many | TRBV7-7 | . | CASSYGKRADTQYF | TGTGCTAGCAGCTACGGGAAGAGGGCAGATACGCAGTATTTT
TRBJ1-2 | many | TRBV20-1 | . | CSAQDRGRFRGSSLGF | TGCAGTGCCCAAGACCGTGGAAGGTTTCGAGGCTCCTCATTAGGCTTC
TRBJ2-5 | . | TRBV2 | TRBD2 | CATSPGTSGGWETQYF | TGTGCCACTTCGCCCGGGACTAGCGGGGGCTGGGAGACCCAGTACTTC
TRBJ2-1 | many | TRBV29-1 | TRBD2 | CSARAGFREQFF | TGCAGCGCCAGAGCGGGGTTTCGAGAGCAGTTCTTC
TRBJ1-4 | many | TRBV10-2 | . | CASSGEDGNEKLFF | TGCGCCAGCAGTGGTGAGGACGGAAATGAAAAACTGTTTTTT
TRBJ1-2 | few | TRBV28 | . | CASSFFVIGAYGYTF | TGTGCCAGCAGTTTCTTCGTAATTGGGGCCTATGGCTACACCTTC
TRBJ2-7 | few | TRBV13 | . | CASSLPILQAPISYEQYF | TGTGCCAGCAGCTTACCCATACTACAGGCCCCCATCTCCTACGAGCAGTACTTC
TRBJ1-1 | . | TRBV4-2 | . | CASSQDPGGDTEAFF | TGTGCCAGCAGCCAAGATCCTGGGGGGGACACTGAAGCTTTCTTT
TRBJ2-7 | many | TRBV7-9 | . | CASSPSGVLSQQYF | TGTGCCAGCAGCCCTTCCGGAGTTCTCTCACAGCAGTACTTC
TRBJ1-2 | . | TRBV13 | . | CASSLGTGLSYTF | TGTGCCAGCAGCTTAGGGACAGGTCTGAGCTACACCTTC
TRBJ2-2 | many | TRBV2 | TRBD2 | CASTPRDYLRVTGELFF | TGTGCCAGCACCCCTCGGGACTATCTTCGTGTCACCGGGGAGCTGTTTTTT
TRBJ2-7 | . | TRBV28 | . | CASSRDRRAYEQYF | TGTGCCAGCAGCCGTGACAGGAGGGCATACGAGCAGTACTTC
TRBJ2-1 | . | TRBV14 | TRBD2 | CASSRRTSGRRYEQFF | TGTGCCAGCAGCCGACGGACTAGCGGGAGGAGGTATGAGCAGTTCTTC
TRBJ2-5 | many | TRBV7-2 | TRBD2 | CASSSGLAGVAETQYF | TGTGCCAGCAGCAGCGGACTAGCGGGAGTTGCCGAGACCCAGTACTTC
TRBJ2-6 | . | TRBV7-9 | TRBD1 | CASSLKGQGANVLPF | TGTGCCAGCAGCTTAAAGGGACAGGGGGCGAACGTCCTGCCTTTC
TRBJ2-2 | many | TRBV7-6 | . | CASSLAAGELFF | TGTGCCAGCAGCTTAGCGGCCGGGGAGCTGTTTTTT
TRBJ1-4 | once | TRBV20-1 | TRBD1 | CSVPGQGWEKLFF | TGCAGTGTTCCTGGACAGGGATGGGAAAAACTGTTTTTT
TRBJ2-1 | many | TRBV5-1 | . | CASSLSLRSPIDNEQFF | TGCGCCAGCAGCTTGTCCCTCCGATCCCCCATTGACAATGAGCAGTTCTTC
TRBJ1-2 | many | TRBV6-2/TRBV6-3 | . | CASSSRAQDLGSRGYTF | TGTGCCAGCAGTTCCCGGGCCCAGGATCTGGGTAGTCGTGGCTACACCTTC
TRBJ1-2 | many | TRBV11-2 | TRBD1 | CASSSDRAGGYTF | TGTGCCAGCAGTTCGGACAGGGCTGGGGGCTACACCTTC
TRBJ2-5 | . | TRBV24-1 | TRBD1 | CATSDAGTGRETQYF | TGTGCCACCAGTGACGCCGGGACAGGGCGGGAGACCCAGTACTTC
TRBJ2-7 | . | TRBV7-8 | TRBD2 | CASSLSSPLFSGDVNEQYF | TGTGCCAGCAGCTTATCTTCCCCTTTATTTAGCGGGGATGTCAACGAGCAGTACTTC
TRBJ1-3 | many | TRBV5-6 | . | CASSTGSPGNTIYF | TGTGCCAGCAGCACGGGCTCCCCCGGAAACACCATATATTTT
TRBJ2-5 | many | TRBV7-9 | . | CASSSGGETQYF | TGTGCCAGCAGCTCCGGAGGGGAGACCCAGTACTTC
TRBJ1-4 | few | TRBV5-6 | TRBD1 | CASSLNRGEKLFF | TGTGCCAGCAGCTTGAACAGGGGCGAAAAACTGTTTTTT
TRBJ1-4 | . | TRBV5-1 | TRBD1 | CASSPDRAGRKLFF | TGTGCCAGCAGCCCGGACAGGGCGGGGAGAAAACTGTTTTTT
TRBJ2-1 | many | TRBV11-3 | . | CASSARGTTNEQFF | TGTGCCAGCAGCGCCAGGGGGACTACGAATGAGCAGTTCTTC
TRBJ2-5 | . | TRBV5-5 | TRBD1 | CASRTDRGVRLAQYF | TGTGCCAGCAGAACGGACAGGGGGGTACGCTTGGCCCAGTACTTC
TRBJ1-2 | many | TRBV6-5 | TRBD1 | CASSYSQGQSYGYTF | TGTGCCAGCAGTTATTCACAGGGGCAAAGCTATGGCTACACCTTC
TRBJ1-5 | many | TRBV6-6 | . | CASTFTRGDQPQHF | TGTGCCAGCACTTTCACAAGGGGGGATCAGCCCCAGCATTTT
TRBJ2-3 | . | TRBV7-9 | TRBD1 | CASSLRQGFSDTQYF | TGTGCCAGCAGCTTAAGACAGGGGTTTTCAGATACGCAGTATTTT
TRBJ1-4 | many | TRBV11-3 | . | CASSAPGNEKLFF | TGTGCCAGCAGCGCACCGGGGAATGAAAAACTGTTTTTT